What follows are 8 T cell receptor beta chains derived from one specimen sequenced in a study of T cells expressing NK-cell markers. TCRdb reprocessed the 5' RACE reads; each CDR3 protein has one entry and no DNA is given. The table lists roughly 380,000 distinct CDR3 sequences. The sample was blood T cells: a sorted CD56 or NKG2C T cell subset, CD4+ or CD8+ T cells, or bulk PBMC T cells (not recorded which). These TCRs come from a man aged 18 to 69 in good health.

The chain joins TRBV5-1 to TRBJ2-7; the TCRdb D gene call, TRBD1, has no DNA to confirm it. Germline loops: CDR1 SGHRS, CDR2 YFSETQ. This CDR3 has 15 residues. The CDR3: CASSFSGQAPLEQYF.

CDR3 protein: CASSTRGGEDEQFF. The rearrangement links TRBV19 to TRBJ2-1; the TCRdb call, TRBD2, lacks DNA for checking. This CDR3 is built from 14 residues. Germline lookup yields CDR1 LNHDA and CDR2 SQIVND (reference sequence). The whole variable domain, remainder taken from reference TRBV19 and TRBJ2-1, is DGGITQSPKYLFRKEGQNVTLSCEQNLNHDAMYWYRQDPGQGLRLIYYSQIVNDFQKGDIAEGYSVSREKKESFPLTVTSAQKNPTAFYLCASSTRGGEDEQFFGPGTRLTVL.

The chain uses TRBV7-3 and TRBJ1-2; TCRdb gives TRBD1 as the D gene, but with no DNA this cannot be confirmed. Germline V gene sequence: CDR1 SGHTA, CDR2 FQGTGA. This CDR3 has 16 amino acids. The CDR3 is CASSLIGGPESYGYTF.

The V and J genes are TRBV20-1 and TRBJ2-3; TCRdb picks TRBD2, but there is no DNA to check that call. The CDR3 has 17 amino acids. Looked up from germline, CDR1 is DFQATT and CDR2 is SNEGSKA (reference sequence). The CDR3 loop is CSAAARGLAAVTDTQYF.

The J gene is TRBJ2-5, the V gene TRBV5-4. CDR3 size: 13 residues. Germline values: CDR1 SGHNT, CDR2 YYREEE (reference sequence). CDR3 residues: CASSSGPIGTQYF.

CDR3 residues: CASRLQDAEAFF. The chain combines TRBV5-1 with TRBJ1-1; TCRdb lists TRBD1, though no DNA is available to test this call. Looked up from germline, CDR1 is SGHRS and CDR2 is YFSETQ. The length of the CDR3 is 12 residues.

The genes are TRBV5-1 and TRBJ2-5; TCRdb outputs TRBD1, but without DNA this stays unchecked. Germline values: CDR1 SGHRS, CDR2 YFSETQ. This CDR3 comprises 15 residues. The CDR3: CASSLGQVYQETQYF. Drawing the rest from reference TRBV5-1 and TRBJ2-5, the complete variable domain is KAGVTQTPRYLIKTRGQQVTLSCSPISGHRSVSWYQQTPGQGLQFLFEYFSETQRNKGNFPGRFSGRQFSNSRSEMNVSTLELGDSALYLCASSLGQVYQETQYFGPGTRLLVL.

The CDR3 loop reads CASRKTRLPGELFF. The J gene is TRBJ2-2, the V gene TRBV6-1. This CDR3 is 14 amino acids long. CDR1 is MNHNS and CDR2 is SASEGT in the germline V gene.